A single sample gave rise to the 8 T cell receptor beta chains below, sequenced in a study of Ad26.COV2.S vaccination and SARS-CoV-2 variants. Noted treatment: some 20 received Ad26.COV2.S at low or high dose, single or two shots; 5 received placebo; per-sample allocation not given. Sampling happened 63 days after the first vaccine or placebo injection. The data were produced by immunoSEQ multiplex PCR, yet TCRdb's version contains in-frame clones alone and is incomplete. The table lists fewer than 400,000 clones, 85% to 90% of them singletons. The source material was peripheral blood, sampled in a trial of Ad26.COV2.S vaccine versus placebo. The source of these receptors is a person aged 18-65 years who received the Ad26.COV2.S COVID-19 vaccine or a placebo.

This rearrangement joins TRBV9 to TRBJ2-3; tentative D call: TRBD1 (7 bases). Germline assignment: CDR1 SGDLS and CDR2 YYNGEE. Trimming stripped 0 bases from V and 6 bases from J, with 14 bases between. The CDR3 sequence is 15 residues long. The CDR3 protein is CASSVVGRGEDTQYF. The CDR3 nucleotides are TGTGCCAGCAGCGTAGTGGGCAGGGGGGAGGATACGCAGTATTTT.

The gene calls are TRBV4-3 and TRBJ1-2; 7 nucleotides align to TRBD1. CDR1 is LGHNA, CDR2 YSLEER, per germline. V lost 1 base to trimming and J lost 6 bases; unmatched junction nucleotides: 11. CDR3 size: 16 residues. DNA for the CDR3: TGCGCCAGCAGCCAAGCAATACAACAGGGGCCCGATGGCTACACCTTC. As protein: CASSQAIQQGPDGYTF.

This clone was counted once. The chain combines TRBV5-6 with TRBJ1-1, with D possibly matching TRBD1 (6 bases). The CDR3 spans 13 residues. The germline V and J ends were trimmed by 4 bases and 5 bases, with 12 bases remaining between them. CDR1 and CDR2 (germline): SGHDT, YYEEEE. The chain's CDR3 is CASSLLTGTEAFF. Written as DNA, the CDR3 is TGTGCCAGCAGCCTCTTAACAGGGACTGAAGCTTTCTTT.

This clone was detected only a few times. The junction shows a germline mismatch at one end, possibly a read error. The chain links TRBV19 to TRBJ1-2; 7 bases agree with TRBD1. Per germline, CDR1 LNHDA and CDR2 SQIVND (reference sequence). The CDR3 runs to 12 residues. The CDR3 DNA reads TGTGCCAGTAGTATCGGAGGCGGGACAGCCCGTTTC. Translation gives CASSIGGGTARF.

The chain employs TRBV13 and TRBJ2-1, with a tentative D call TRBD1 (6 bases). The CDR3 contains 16 residues. In germline, CDR1 is PRHDT, CDR2 FYEKMQ (reference sequence). Trimming left V 5 bases short and J 4 bases short, with 18 bases between. This CDR3 is CASSPSNRESYNEQFF. CDR3 DNA: TGTGCCAGCAGCCCCTCGAACAGGGAAAGTTACAATGAGCAGTTCTTC.

The genes are TRBV3-1 (or the pseudogene TRBV3-2) and TRBJ1-6, with D hard to call. Germline V gene sequence: CDR1 LGHDT, CDR2 YNNKEL (reference sequence). The CDR3 totals 14 residues. V lost 0 bases and J lost 10, with 10 bases in between. This CDR3 is CASSQERGRSPLHF. In nucleotides, the CDR3 is TGTGCCAGCAGCCAAGAGCGTGGGAGGTCACCCCTCCACTTT.

J is TRBJ2-1 and V is TRBV4-1; D not certain. Germline CDR1 reads MGHRA; CDR2 reads YSYEKL. V was cut by 0 bases and J by 0 bases, with 15 bases left in between. The length of the CDR3 is 18 residues. The CDR3 sequence: CASSQDMFTESSYNEQFF. CDR3 sequence (DNA): TGCGCCAGCAGCCAAGATATGTTCACAGAGAGCTCCTACAATGAGCAGTTCTTC.

The V and J genes are TRBV13 and TRBJ2-3; D may be TRBD2 (5 bases). Germline CDR1 PRHDT, CDR2 FYEKMQ (reference sequence). The V end was cut by 3 bases, the J end by 0 bases, with 7 bases between. The CDR3 runs 14 residues. CDR3 sequence: CASSLTTSTDTQYF. CDR3 in DNA: TGTGCCAGCAGCTTGACTACTAGCACAGATACGCAGTATTTT.